The present entry profiles one T cell receptor (beta chain) with its context. A second about 7 to 11 cycle PCR used barcoded and J-beta primers. The template-switch adaptor, which had 12 random nucleotides, put a tag on each cDNA molecule. TCRdb re-called the 5' RACE reads through MiXCR, storing one row per CDR3 protein. The data contain about 570,000 distinct CDR3 sequences, about 29% of them singletons. This entry belongs to a study of blood T cells in healthy people across ages. The wider study: The template switching approach captured approximately one barcoded beta molecule for every two T cells.

After removal of 6 bases from V and 1 base from J, the junction contained 4 bases not matched to a gene. The CDR3 totals 13 residues. Germline lookup yields CDR1 DFQATT and CDR2 SNEGSKA (reference sequence). Each sample yielded at least 6.5 million isolated PBMCs. In addition, the sample was reused for a study of T cells of mothers and their children.

This chain joins TRBV20-1 and TRBJ2-3, with 7 bases that match TRBD1. The clonotype comes from a boy between 2 and 10 years old in good health. Sequences were obtained from blood. CDR3 amino acids: CSAPGTGTDTQYF. In nucleotides, the CDR3 is TGCAGTGCCCCTGGGACAGGCACAGATACGCAGTATTTT.